The next 18 T cell receptor beta chains were all read from a single sample in a study of T cell responses to AZD1222 COVID-19 vaccine. Data came from immunoSEQ multiplex PCR; TCRdb stores just in-frame clones and leaves some out. The sample has 150,000 or so clones, about 89% seen once. Specimen: peripheral blood, collected on day 0 of AZD1222 vaccination. The source is an adult in good health.

The V call is TRBV6-5, the J call TRBJ1-2; D remains ambiguous. The CDR3 length is 14 residues. With 6 bases removed from V and 2 bases from J, the gap between germline ends came to 13 bases. Germline lookup yields CDR1 MNHEY and CDR2 SVGAGI. In DNA form, the CDR3 reads TGTGCCAGCAGAACCTACCTCGGCAACTATGGCTACACCTTC. Translated: CASRTYLGNYGYTF.

The chain couples TRBV6-5 to TRBJ1-1, with a possible D match to TRBD1 (6 bases). CDR1 is MNHEY and CDR2 is SVGAGI in the germline V gene. The CDR3 consists of 13 residues. The V end lost 5 bases, the J end lost 3 bases, and 10 bases lay between the germline ends. CDR3 residues: CASSRGGDTEAFF. CDR3 coding DNA: TGTGCCAGCAGTAGAGGGGGAGACACTGAAGCTTTCTTT.

The genes are TRBV6-6 and TRBJ2-7; D may correspond to TRBD1 or TRBD2 (5 bases each). The CDR3 extends over 15 amino acids. CDR1 is MNHNY, CDR2 SVGAGI, per germline (reference sequence). V lost 2 bases, J lost 3 bases, and 14 bases lay in between. The CDR3 nucleotides read TGTGCCAGCAGTTACCCGCCCAGGGACGTCTACGAGCAGTACGTC. This encodes CASSYPPRDVYEQYV.

The table lists this clone with a few counts. This sample includes further DNA sequences coding for the same CDR3. V gene TRBV10-1 combines with J gene TRBJ2-5, with TRBD2 identical over 14 bases. The length of the CDR3 is 16 residues. Germline V CDR1 and CDR2: WNHNN, SYGVQD (reference sequence). Trimming at V came to 2 bases and at J to 1 base, leaving 0 bases not matched to a gene. The CDR3 DNA is TGCGCCAGCAGTGAGGGGACTAGCGGGGGCCAAGAGACCCAGTACTTC. Translation gives CASSEGTSGGQETQYF.

The rearrangement uses TRBV14 and TRBJ1-6; a possible D gene is TRBD1 (5 bases). The V gene's germline CDR1 is SGHDN and CDR2 FVKESK. The V and J ends lost 4 bases and 5 bases respectively, with 9 bases between them. This CDR3 comprises 14 residues. Here the CDR3 DNA reads TGTGCCAGCAGCCTCAGGGCGGATAATTCACCCCTCCACTTT. Amino acids: CASSLRADNSPLHF.

The rearrangement links TRBV7-8 to TRBJ1-2; tentatively, D is TRBD1 (6 bases). The germline gives CDR1 SGHVS, CDR2 FQNEAQ. V dropped 1 base and J dropped 5 bases, with 14 bases sitting between them. The CDR3 has 15 residues. The CDR3 protein is CASSLGGGHLYGYTF. For the CDR3, the DNA is TGTGCCAGCAGCTTAGGCGGGGGGCACTTGTATGGCTACACCTTC. The complete variable domain, with remaining parts taken from reference TRBV7-8 and TRBJ1-2, reads GAGVSQSPRYKVAKRGQDVALRCDPISGHVSLFWYQQALGQGPEFLTYFQNEAQLDKSGLPSDRFFAERPEGSVSTLKIQRTQQEDSAVYLCASSLGGGHLYGYTFGSGTRLTVV.

The rearrangement uses TRBV7-2 and TRBJ1-1; D call uncertain. Germline assignment: CDR1 SGHTA and CDR2 FQGNSA. CDR3 length: 15 amino acids. The germline V and J ends were trimmed by 5 bases and 1 base, with 14 bases remaining between them. The CDR3, as DNA: TGTGCCAGCAGCCCCCAAAAGGGCCCGAACACTGAAGCTTTCTTT. Its protein product is CASSPQKGPNTEAFF. Variable domain in full (rest from reference TRBV7-2 and TRBJ1-1): GAGVSQSPSNKVTEKGKDVELRCDPISGHTALYWYRQSLGQGLEFLIYFQGNSAPDKSGLPSDRFSAERTGGSVSTLTIQRTQQEDSAVYLCASSPQKGPNTEAFFGQGTRLTVV.

The chain has TRBV2 and TRBJ1-5, with TRBD1 matching over 9 bases. CDR3 length equals 16 residues. V lost 6 bases and J lost 6; bases outside the gene matches: 12. CDR1 is SNHLY and CDR2 is FYNNEI in the germline V gene. The CDR3 spells CASRENRQGGIQPQHF. The DNA for the CDR3 is TGTGCCAGCAGGGAGAATAGACAGGGGGGAATTCAGCCCCAGCATTTT.

The chain joins TRBV6-6 to TRBJ2-1; D is tentatively TRBD1 or TRBD2 (5 bases each). CDR3 length: 17 residues. Germline assignment: CDR1 MNHNY and CDR2 SVGAGI (reference sequence). Deletions cut 5 bases from V and 2 bases from J, with 19 bases between. CDR3: CASSPRSGTTPYNEQFF. DNA for the CDR3: TGTGCCAGCAGTCCGCGCTCCGGGACCACACCCTACAATGAGCAGTTCTTC.

The chain links TRBV5-1 to TRBJ1-1, with a weak D call TRBD1 (6 bases). The germline V and J ends were trimmed by 1 base and 0 bases, with 10 bases remaining between them. Germline-derived CDR1 and CDR2 are SGHRS and YFSETQ. The CDR3 runs to 15 residues. CDR3 amino acids: CASSLRGGMNTEAFF. CDR3 sequence (DNA): TGCGCCAGCAGCTTGAGAGGGGGTATGAACACTGAAGCTTTCTTT.

The CDR3 region is CASSEPSSGNTGELFF. CDR3 DNA: TGTGCCAGCAGTGAACCTTCTAGCGGGAACACCGGGGAGCTGTTTTTT. The chain uses TRBV2 and TRBJ2-2; 7 nucleotides match TRBD2. The CDR3 contains 16 residues. The germline CDR1 and CDR2 sequences are SNHLY and FYNNEI. Losses at the gene ends were 2 bases for V and 1 base for J; bases not matched to a gene: 4.

The gene calls are TRBV27 and TRBJ2-1, with D possibly TRBD1 on 6 matching bases. Deletions cut 5 bases from V and 10 bases from J, with 15 bases between. The CDR3 is made up of 13 amino acids. Germline CDR1 reads MNHEY; CDR2 reads SMNVEV (reference sequence). This CDR3 reads CASSPLQGREQFF. The DNA for the CDR3 is TGTGCCAGCAGTCCGCTACAGGGACGAGAGCAGTTCTTC.

In this sample, this clone turned up once. The rearrangement links TRBV28 to TRBJ1-1; TRBD1 is a possible D gene (5 bases). The V end lost 6 bases, the J end lost 8 bases, and 10 bases lay between the germline ends. The CDR3 loop spans 11 amino acids. Germline V gene sequence: CDR1 MDHEN, CDR2 SYDVKM. The chain's CDR3 is CASRSSGEAFF. The DNA of the CDR3 is TGTGCCAGCAGATCTTCAGGGGAAGCTTTCTTT. Variable domain in full (rest from reference TRBV28 and TRBJ1-1): DVKVTQSSRYLVKRTGEKVFLECVQDMDHENMFWYRQDPGLGLRLIYFSYDVKMKEKGDIPEGYSVSREKKERFSLILESASTNQTSMYLCASRSSGEAFFGQGTRLTVV.

This chain connects TRBV27 to TRBJ1-5; D gene uncertain. Deletions cut 0 bases from V and 6 bases from J, with 9 bases between. This CDR3 contains 14 residues. Germline assignment: CDR1 MNHEY and CDR2 SMNVEV (reference sequence). The CDR3 nucleotides read TGTGCCAGCAGTTTATCAGGGATGGGTCAGCCCCAGCATTTT. This gives the protein CASSLSGMGQPQHF.

In DNA, the CDR3 is TGTGCCACCAGTGACGAGACTAGCGGGGGGGACAATGAGCAGTTCTTC. Translating gives CATSDETSGGDNEQFF. The chain links TRBV24-1 to TRBJ2-1; 14 nucleotides line up with TRBD2. The J segment lost 5 bases and the V segment lost 4 bases, leaving 3 bases of the junction unmatched. The germline CDR1 and CDR2 sequences are KGHDR and SFDVKD. The CDR3 is 16 residues long.

This chain uses TRBV5-1 with TRBJ1-2, with 10 bases matching TRBD1. The CDR3 sequence is 14 residues long. Germline lookup yields CDR1 SGHRS and CDR2 YFSETQ. V gave up 4 bases and J gave up 8 bases; unmatched junction bases: 8. CDR3 in DNA: TGCGCCAGCAGCGAAGGGACAGGGGTTAGCGGCTACACCTTC. Translation gives CASSEGTGVSGYTF.

The CDR3 region has the DNA TGTGCCAGCAGGGACCTGGCTGGGGGCTACACCTTC. This encodes CASRDLAGGYTF. The chain links TRBV6-4 to TRBJ1-2; D unresolved. Between the trimmed V and J ends, which lost 6 bases and 8 bases, there was a span of 13 bases. Germline V gene sequence: CDR1 MRHNA, CDR2 SNTAGT. CDR3 length: 12 residues.

V gene TRBV18 combines with J gene TRBJ1-1; D uncertain. The CDR3 length is 14 residues. V was shortened by 8 bases and J by 0 bases, with 13 bases between the two germline ends. Germline CDR1 is KGHSH and CDR2 is LQKENI. The chain's CDR3 is CASQSSGMNTEAFF. CDR3 sequence (DNA): TGTGCCAGCCAGTCCTCAGGAATGAACACTGAAGCTTTCTTT.